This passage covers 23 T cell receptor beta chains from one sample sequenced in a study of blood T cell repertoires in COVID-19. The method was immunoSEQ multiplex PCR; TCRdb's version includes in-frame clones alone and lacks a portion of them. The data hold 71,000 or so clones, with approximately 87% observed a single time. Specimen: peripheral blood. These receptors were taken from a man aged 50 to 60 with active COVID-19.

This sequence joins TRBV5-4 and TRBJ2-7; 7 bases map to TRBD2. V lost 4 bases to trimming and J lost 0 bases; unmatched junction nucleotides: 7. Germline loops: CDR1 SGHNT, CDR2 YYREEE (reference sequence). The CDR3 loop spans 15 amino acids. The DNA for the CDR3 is TGTGCCAGCAGCCTCGGCGGGAGTTCCTCCTACGAGCAGTACTTC. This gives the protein CASSLGGSSSYEQYF. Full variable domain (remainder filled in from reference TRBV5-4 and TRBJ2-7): ETGVTQSPTHLIKTRGQQVTLRCSSQSGHNTVSWYQQALGQGPQFIFQYYREEENGRGNFPPRFSGLQFPNYSSELNVNALELDDSALYLCASSLGGSSSYEQYFGPGTRLTVT.

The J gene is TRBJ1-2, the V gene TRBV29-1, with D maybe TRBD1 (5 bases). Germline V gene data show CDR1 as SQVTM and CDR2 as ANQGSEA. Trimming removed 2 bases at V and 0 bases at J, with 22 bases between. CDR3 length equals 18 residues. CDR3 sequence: CSVEPPVRGLEANYGYTF. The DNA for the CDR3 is TGCAGCGTTGAACCACCCGTGAGGGGACTCGAAGCTAACTATGGCTACACCTTC.

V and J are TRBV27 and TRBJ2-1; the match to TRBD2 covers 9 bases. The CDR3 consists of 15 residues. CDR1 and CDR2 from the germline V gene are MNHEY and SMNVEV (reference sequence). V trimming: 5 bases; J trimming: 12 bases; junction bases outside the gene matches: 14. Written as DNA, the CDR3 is TGTGCCAGCAGTACGCTAGCGGGACTCGCCTCCCCGCAGTTCTTC. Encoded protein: CASSTLAGLASPQFF.

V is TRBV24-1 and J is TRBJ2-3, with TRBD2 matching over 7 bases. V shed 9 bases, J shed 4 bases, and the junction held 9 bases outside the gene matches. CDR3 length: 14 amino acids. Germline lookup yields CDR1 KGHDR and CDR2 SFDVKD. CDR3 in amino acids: CATASGGKADTQYF. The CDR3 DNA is TGTGCCACCGCCTCGGGGGGTAAGGCAGATACGCAGTATTTT.

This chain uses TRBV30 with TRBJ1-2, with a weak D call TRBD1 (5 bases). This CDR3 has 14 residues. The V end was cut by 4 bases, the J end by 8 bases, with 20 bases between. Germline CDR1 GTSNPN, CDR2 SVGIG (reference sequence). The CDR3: CAWTQMSGAEGYTF. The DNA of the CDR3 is TGTGCCTGGACTCAAATGTCTGGGGCGGAGGGCTACACCTTC.

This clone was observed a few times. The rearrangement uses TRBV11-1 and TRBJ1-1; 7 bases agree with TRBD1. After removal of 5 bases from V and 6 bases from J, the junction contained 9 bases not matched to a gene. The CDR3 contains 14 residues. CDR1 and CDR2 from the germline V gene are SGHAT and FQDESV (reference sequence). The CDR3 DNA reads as TGTGCCAGCAGCCGGTCGACAGGGCCGGCTGAAGCTTTCTTT. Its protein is CASSRSTGPAEAFF.

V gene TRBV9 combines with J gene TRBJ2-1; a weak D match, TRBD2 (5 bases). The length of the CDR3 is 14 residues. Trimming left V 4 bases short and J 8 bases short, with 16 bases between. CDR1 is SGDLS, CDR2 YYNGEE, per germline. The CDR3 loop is CASSSWTGWDEQFF. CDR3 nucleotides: TGTGCCAGCAGCTCTTGGACTGGTTGGGATGAGCAGTTCTTC. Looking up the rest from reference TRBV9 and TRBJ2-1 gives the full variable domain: DSGVTQTPKHLITATGQRVTLRCSPRSGDLSVYWYQQSLDQGLQFLIQYYNGEERAKGNILERFSAQQFPDLHSELNLSSLELGDSALYFCASSSWTGWDEQFFGPGTRLTVL.

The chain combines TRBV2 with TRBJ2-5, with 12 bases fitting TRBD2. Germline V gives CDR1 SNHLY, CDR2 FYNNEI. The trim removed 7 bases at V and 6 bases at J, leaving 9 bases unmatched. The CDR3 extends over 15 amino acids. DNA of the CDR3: TGTGCCAGCAAAGGGACTAGCGGGCGGACGCAGACCCAGTACTTC. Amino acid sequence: CASKGTSGRTQTQYF.

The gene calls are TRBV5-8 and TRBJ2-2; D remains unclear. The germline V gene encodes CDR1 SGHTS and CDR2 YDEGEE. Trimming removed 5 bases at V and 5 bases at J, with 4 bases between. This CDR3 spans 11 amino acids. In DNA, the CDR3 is TGTGCCAGCAGTTATACCGGGGAGCTGTTTTTT. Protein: CASSYTGELFF.

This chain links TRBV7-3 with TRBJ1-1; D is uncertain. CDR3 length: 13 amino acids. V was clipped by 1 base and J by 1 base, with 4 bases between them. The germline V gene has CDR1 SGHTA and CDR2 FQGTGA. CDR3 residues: CASSLNKNTEAFF. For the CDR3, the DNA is TGTGCCAGCAGCTTAAACAAGAACACTGAAGCTTTCTTT.

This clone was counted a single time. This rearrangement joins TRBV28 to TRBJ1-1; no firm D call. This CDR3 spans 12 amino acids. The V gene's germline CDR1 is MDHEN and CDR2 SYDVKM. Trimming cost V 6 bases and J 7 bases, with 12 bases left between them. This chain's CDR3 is CASRSGGDEAFF. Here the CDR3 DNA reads TGTGCCAGCAGGTCGGGAGGCGATGAAGCTTTCTTT.

CDR3 DNA: TGCGCCAGCAGGGGTCTTGGACAGGGTCAAGAGACCCAGTACTTC. It is translated as CASRGLGQGQETQYF. The chain employs TRBV5-1 and TRBJ2-5; 8 positions agree with TRBD1. V was clipped by 5 bases and J by 2 bases; unmatched bases: 8. The germline V gene has CDR1 SGHRS and CDR2 YFSETQ. The CDR3 consists of 15 residues.

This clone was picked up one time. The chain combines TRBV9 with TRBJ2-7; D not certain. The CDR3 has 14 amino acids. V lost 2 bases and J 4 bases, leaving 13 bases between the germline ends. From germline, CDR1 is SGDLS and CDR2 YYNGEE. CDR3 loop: CASSVDTAPYEQYF. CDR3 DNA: TGTGCCAGCAGCGTCGACACCGCTCCTTACGAGCAGTACTTC.

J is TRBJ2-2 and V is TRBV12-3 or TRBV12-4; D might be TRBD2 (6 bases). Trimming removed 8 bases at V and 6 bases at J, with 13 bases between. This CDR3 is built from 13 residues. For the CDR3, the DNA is TGTGCCAGCGCCCTAGCGACATCCGGGGAGCTGTTTTTT. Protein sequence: CASALATSGELFF.

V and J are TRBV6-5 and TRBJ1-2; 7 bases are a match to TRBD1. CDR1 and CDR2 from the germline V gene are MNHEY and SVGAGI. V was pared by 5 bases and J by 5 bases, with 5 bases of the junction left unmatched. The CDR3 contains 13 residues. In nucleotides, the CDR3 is TGTGCCAGCAGTCGGGACAGAGTATATGGCTACACCTTC. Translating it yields CASSRDRVYGYTF.

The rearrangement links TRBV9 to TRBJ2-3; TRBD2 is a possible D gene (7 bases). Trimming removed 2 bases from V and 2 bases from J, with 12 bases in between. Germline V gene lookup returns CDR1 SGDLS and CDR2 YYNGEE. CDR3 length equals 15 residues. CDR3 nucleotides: TGTGCCAGCAGCGTCGAGGGGGACTACACAGATACGCAGTATTTT. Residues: CASSVEGDYTDTQYF.

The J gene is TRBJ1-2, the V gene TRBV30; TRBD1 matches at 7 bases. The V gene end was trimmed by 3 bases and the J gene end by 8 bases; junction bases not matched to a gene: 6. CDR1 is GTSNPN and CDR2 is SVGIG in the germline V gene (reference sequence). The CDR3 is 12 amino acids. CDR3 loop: CAWSYQGGGYTF. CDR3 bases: TGTGCCTGGAGCTACCAGGGGGGAGGCTACACCTTC. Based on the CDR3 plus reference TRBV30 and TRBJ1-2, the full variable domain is SQTIHQWPATLVQPVGSPLSLECTVEGTSNPNLYWYRQAAGRGLQLLFYSVGIGQISSEVPQNLSASRPQDRQFILSSKKLLLSDSGFYLCAWSYQGGGYTFGSGTRLTVV.

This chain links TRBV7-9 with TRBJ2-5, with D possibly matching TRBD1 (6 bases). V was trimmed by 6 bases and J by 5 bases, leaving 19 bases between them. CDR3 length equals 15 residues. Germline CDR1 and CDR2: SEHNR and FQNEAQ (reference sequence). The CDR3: CASSSWSGVSETQYF. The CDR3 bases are TGTGCCAGCAGTTCGTGGTCAGGGGTTAGCGAGACCCAGTACTTC.

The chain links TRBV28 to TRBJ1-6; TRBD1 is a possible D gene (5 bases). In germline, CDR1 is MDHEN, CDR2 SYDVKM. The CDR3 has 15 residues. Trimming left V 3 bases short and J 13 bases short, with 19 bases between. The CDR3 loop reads CASSFTGTGVSPLHF. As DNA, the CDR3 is TGTGCCAGCAGTTTTACGGGGACGGGGGTAAGTCCCCTCCACTTT.

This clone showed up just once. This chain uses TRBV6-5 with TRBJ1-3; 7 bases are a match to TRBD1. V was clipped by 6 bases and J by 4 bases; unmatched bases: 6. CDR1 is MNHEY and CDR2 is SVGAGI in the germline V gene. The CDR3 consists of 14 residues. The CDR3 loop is CASRRDSDGNTIYF. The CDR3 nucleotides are TGTGCCAGCAGAAGGGACAGTGACGGAAACACCATATATTTT.

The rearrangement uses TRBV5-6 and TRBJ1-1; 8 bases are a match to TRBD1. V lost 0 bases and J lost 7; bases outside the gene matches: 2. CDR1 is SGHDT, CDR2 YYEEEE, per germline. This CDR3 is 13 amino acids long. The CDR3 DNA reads TGTGCCAGCAGCTTGGGGACAGGGAATGAAGCTTTCTTT. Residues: CASSLGTGNEAFF.

The CDR3 sequence: CASSRSGTASYEQYF. CDR3 in DNA: TGTGCCAGCAGCCGTTCCGGGACAGCCTCCTACGAGCAGTACTTC. V usage is TRBV14 and J usage is TRBJ2-7, with 7 bases fitting TRBD1. The V gene's germline CDR1 is SGHDN and CDR2 FVKESK. After removal of 4 bases from V and 0 bases from J, the junction contained 6 bases not matched to a gene. The CDR3 sequence is 15 residues long. The whole variable domain, remainder taken from reference TRBV14 and TRBJ2-7, is EAGVTQFPSHSVIEKGQTVTLRCDPISGHDNLYWYRRVMGKEIKFLLHFVKESKQDESGMPNNRFLAERTGGTYSTLKVQPAELEDSGVYFCASSRSGTASYEQYFGPGTRLTVT.

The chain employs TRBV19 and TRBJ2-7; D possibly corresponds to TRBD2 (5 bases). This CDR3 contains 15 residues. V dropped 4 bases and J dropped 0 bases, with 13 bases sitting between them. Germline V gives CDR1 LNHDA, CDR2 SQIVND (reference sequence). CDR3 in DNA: TGTGCCAGTAGTACAGGCCGAGGGAGCTCCTACGAGCAGTACTTC. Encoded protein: CASSTGRGSSYEQYF.